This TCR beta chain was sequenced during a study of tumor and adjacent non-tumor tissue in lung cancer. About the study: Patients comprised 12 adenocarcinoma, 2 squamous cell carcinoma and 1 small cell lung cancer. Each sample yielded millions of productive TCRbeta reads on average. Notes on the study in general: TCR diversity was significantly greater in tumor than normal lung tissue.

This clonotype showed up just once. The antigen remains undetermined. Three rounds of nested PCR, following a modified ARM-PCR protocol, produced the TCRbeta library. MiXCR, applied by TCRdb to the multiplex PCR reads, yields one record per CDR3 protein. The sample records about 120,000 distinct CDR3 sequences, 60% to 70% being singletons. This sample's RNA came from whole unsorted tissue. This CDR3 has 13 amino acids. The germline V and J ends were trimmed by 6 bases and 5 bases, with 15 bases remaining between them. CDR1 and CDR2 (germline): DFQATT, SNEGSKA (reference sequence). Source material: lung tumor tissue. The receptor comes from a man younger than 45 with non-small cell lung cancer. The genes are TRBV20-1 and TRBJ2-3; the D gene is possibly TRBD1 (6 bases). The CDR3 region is CSATQGNRDTQYF. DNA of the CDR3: TGCAGTGCGACACAGGGAAACAGAGATACGCAGTATTTT.